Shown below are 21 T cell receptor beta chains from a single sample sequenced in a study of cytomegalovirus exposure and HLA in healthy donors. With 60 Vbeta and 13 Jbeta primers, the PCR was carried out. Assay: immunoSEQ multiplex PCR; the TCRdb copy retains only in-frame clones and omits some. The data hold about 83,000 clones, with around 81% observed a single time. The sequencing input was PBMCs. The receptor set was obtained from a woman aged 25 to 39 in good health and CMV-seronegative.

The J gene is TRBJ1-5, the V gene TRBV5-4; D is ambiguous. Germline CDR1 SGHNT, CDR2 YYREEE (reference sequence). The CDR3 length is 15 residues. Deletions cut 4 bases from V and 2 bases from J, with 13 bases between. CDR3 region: CASSISPRGNQPQHF. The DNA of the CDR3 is TGTGCCAGCAGCATATCACCGAGGGGCAATCAGCCCCAGCATTTT. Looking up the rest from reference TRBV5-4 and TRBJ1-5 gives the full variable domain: ETGVTQSPTHLIKTRGQQVTLRCSSQSGHNTVSWYQQALGQGPQFIFQYYREEENGRGNFPPRFSGLQFPNYSSELNVNALELDDSALYLCASSISPRGNQPQHFGDGTRLSIL.

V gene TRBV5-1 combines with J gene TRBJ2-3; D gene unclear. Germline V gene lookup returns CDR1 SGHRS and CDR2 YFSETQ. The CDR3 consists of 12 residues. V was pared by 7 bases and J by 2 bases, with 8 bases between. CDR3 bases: TGCGCCAGCTGTGCTAACACAGATACGCAGTATTTT. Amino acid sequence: CASCANTDTQYF. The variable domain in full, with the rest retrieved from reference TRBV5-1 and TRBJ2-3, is KAGVTQTPRYLIKTRGQQVTLSCSPISGHRSVSWYQQTPGQGLQFLFEYFSETQRNKGNFPGRFSGRQFSNSRSEMNVSTLELGDSALYLCASCANTDTQYFGPGTRLTVL.

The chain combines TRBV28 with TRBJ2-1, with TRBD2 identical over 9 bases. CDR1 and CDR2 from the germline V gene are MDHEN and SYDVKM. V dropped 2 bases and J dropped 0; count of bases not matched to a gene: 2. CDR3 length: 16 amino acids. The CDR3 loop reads CASSLKRGVSYNEQFF. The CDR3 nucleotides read TGTGCCAGCAGTTTAAAGCGGGGGGTCTCCTACAATGAGCAGTTCTTC.

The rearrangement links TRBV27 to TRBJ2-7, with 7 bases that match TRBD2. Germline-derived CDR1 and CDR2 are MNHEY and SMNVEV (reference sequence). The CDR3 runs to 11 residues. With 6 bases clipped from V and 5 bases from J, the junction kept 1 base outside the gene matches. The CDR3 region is CASSAGDEQYF. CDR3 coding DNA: TGTGCCAGCAGCGCGGGGGACGAGCAGTACTTC.

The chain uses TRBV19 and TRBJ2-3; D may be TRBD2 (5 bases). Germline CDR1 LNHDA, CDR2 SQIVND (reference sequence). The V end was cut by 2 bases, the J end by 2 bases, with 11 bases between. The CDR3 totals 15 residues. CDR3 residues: CASSITRATTDTQYF. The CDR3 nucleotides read TGTGCCAGTAGTATAACGCGGGCTACCACAGATACGCAGTATTTT.

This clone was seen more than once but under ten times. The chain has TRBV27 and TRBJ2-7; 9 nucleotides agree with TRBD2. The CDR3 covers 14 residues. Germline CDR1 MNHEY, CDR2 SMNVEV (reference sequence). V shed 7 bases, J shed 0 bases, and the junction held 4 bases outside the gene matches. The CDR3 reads CASTSRGGSYEQYF. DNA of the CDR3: TGTGCCAGCACCTCGCGGGGGGGCTCCTACGAGCAGTACTTC.

CDR3 nucleotide sequence: TGTGCCACCAGCAGAGGAGGACAGGGGGTAGAAAACATTCAGTACTTC. As protein: CATSRGGQGVENIQYF. This chain uses TRBV15 with TRBJ2-4; TRBD1 matches 10 bases. The CDR3 has 16 amino acids. After removal of 1 base from V and 5 bases from J, the junction contained 5 bases not matched to a gene. CDR1 is LNHNV, CDR2 YYDKDF, per germline (reference sequence).

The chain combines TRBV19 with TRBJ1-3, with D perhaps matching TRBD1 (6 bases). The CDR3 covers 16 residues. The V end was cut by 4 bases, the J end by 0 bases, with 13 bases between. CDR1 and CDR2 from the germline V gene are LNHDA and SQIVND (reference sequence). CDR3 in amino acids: CASSKDSILSGNTIYF. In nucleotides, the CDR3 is TGTGCCAGTAGTAAGGACAGTATCCTCTCTGGAAACACCATATATTTT.

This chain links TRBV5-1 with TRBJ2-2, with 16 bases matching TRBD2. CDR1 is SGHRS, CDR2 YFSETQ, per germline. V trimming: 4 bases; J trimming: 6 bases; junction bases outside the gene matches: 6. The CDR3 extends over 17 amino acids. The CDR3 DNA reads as TGCGCCAGCAGCCAGGGACTAGCGGGAGGGCTGGCCGGGGAGCTGTTTTTT. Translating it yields CASSQGLAGGLAGELFF.

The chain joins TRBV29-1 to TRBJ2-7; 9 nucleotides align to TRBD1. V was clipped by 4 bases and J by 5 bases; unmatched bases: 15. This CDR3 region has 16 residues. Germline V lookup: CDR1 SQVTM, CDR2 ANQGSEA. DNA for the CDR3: TGCAGCGTTGGCTTGTTGACGGGACAGGGAAGTCACGAGCAGTACTTC. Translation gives CSVGLLTGQGSHEQYF.

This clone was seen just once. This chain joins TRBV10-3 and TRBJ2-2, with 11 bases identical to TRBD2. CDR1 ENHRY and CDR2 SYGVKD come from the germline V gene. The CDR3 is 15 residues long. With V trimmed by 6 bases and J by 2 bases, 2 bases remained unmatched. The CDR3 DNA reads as TGTGCCATCAGGACTAGCGGGGCTAACACCGGGGAGCTGTTTTTT. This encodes CAIRTSGANTGELFF.

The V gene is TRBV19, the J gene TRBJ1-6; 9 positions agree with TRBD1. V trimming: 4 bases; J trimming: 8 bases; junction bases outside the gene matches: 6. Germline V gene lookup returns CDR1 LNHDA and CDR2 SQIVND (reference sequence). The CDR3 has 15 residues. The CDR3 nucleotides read TGTGCCAGTAGTACTCACAGGGGGCGAGATTCACCCCTCCACTTT. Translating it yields CASSTHRGRDSPLHF.

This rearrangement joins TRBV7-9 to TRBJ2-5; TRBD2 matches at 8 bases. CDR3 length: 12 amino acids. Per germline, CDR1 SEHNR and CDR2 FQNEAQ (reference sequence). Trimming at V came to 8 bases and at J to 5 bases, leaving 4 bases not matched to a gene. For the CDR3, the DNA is TGTGCCAGCGGGGGCGGGAGGGAGACCCAGTACTTC. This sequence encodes CASGGGRETQYF.

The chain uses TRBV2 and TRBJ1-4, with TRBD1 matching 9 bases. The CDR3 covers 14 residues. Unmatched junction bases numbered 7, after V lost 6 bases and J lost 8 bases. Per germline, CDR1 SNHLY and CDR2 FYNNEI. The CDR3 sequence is CASSTGGAGEKLFF. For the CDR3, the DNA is TGTGCCAGCAGCACAGGGGGCGCAGGCGAAAAACTGTTTTTT.

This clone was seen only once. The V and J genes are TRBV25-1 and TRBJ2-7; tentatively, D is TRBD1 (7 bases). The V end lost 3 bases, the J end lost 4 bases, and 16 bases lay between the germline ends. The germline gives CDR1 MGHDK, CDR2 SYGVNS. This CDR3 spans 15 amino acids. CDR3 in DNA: TGTGCCAGCAGTGAGGGTAAGGGGGCGGGGTACGAGCAGTACTTC. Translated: CASSEGKGAGYEQYF.

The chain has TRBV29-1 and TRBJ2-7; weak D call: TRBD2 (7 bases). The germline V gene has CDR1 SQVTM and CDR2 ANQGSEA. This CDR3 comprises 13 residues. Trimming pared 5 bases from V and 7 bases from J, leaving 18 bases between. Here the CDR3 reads CSVFPQGGGEQYF. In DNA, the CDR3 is TGCAGCGTTTTCCCCCAGGGAGGGGGTGAGCAGTACTTC.

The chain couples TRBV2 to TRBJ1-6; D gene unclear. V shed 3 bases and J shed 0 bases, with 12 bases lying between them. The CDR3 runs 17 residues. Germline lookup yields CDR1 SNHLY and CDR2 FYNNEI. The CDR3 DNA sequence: TGTGCCAGCAGTGAGGTGCTCCGAGGCTCCTATAATTCACCCCTCCACTTT. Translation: CASSEVLRGSYNSPLHF.

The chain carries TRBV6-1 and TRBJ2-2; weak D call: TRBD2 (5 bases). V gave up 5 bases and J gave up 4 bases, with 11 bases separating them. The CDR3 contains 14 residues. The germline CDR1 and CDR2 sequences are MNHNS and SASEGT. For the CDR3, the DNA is TGTGCCAGCAGTTCCAAGGCGGGCACCGGGGAGCTGTTTTTT. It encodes CASSSKAGTGELFF.

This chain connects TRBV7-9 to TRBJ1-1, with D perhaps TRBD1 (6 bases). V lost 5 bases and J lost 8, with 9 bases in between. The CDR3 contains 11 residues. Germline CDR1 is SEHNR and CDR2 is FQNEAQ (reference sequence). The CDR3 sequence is CASSPGQEAFF. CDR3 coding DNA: TGTGCCAGCAGCCCCGGACAGGAAGCTTTCTTT.

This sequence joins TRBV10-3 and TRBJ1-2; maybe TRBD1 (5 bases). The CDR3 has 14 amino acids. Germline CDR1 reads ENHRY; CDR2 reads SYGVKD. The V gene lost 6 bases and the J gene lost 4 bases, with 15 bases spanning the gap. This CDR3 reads CAIRRTGDTYGYTF. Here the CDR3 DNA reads TGTGCCATCAGACGTACAGGAGATACCTATGGCTACACCTTC.

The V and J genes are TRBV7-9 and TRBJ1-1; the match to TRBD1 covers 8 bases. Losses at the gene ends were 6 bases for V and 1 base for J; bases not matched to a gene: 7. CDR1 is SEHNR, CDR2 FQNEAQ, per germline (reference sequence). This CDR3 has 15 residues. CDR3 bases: TGTGCCAGCAGTTCCTCGGACAGGGCGAACACTGAAGCTTTCTTT. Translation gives CASSSSDRANTEAFF. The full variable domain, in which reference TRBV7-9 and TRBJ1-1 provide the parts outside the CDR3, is DTGVSQNPRHKITKRGQNVTFRCDPISEHNRLYWYRQTLGQGPEFLTYFQNEAQLEKSRLLSDRFSAERPKGSFSTLEIQRTEQGDSAMYLCASSSSDRANTEAFFGQGTRLTVV.